Following are 13 T cell receptor beta chains from one sample sequenced in a study of blood T cell repertoires in COVID-19. Assay used: immunoSEQ multiplex PCR; TCRdb lists only in-frame clones, some missing. The sample has around 370,000 clones; almost 90% are singletons. Material: peripheral blood. The receptors come from a man aged 18 to 35 with active or convalescent COVID-19.

The genes are TRBV4-1 and TRBJ2-7, with a weak D call TRBD2 (6 bases). Trimming took off 2 bases at V and 3 bases at J, with 11 bases between the two ends. CDR1 MGHRA and CDR2 YSYEKL come from the germline V gene. The CDR3 totals 14 residues. As DNA, the CDR3 is TGCGCCAGCAGCCAACTCACCGGGGGCTACGAGCAGTACTTC. It translates to CASSQLTGGYEQYF.

This clone was found once. The J gene is TRBJ2-5, the V gene TRBV7-2; a weak D match, TRBD2 (5 bases). The germline V gene encodes CDR1 SGHTA and CDR2 FQGNSA. Trimming pared 5 bases from V and 5 bases from J, leaving 18 bases between. CDR3 length: 15 residues. The CDR3 DNA sequence: TGTGCCAGCAGCGACCGGACTGGACGGACCGAGACCCAGTACTTC. It codes for CASSDRTGRTETQYF.

This clone has just one count. The chain couples TRBV4-1 to TRBJ2-3; 7 bases are shared with TRBD1. V was clipped by 1 base and J by 5 bases; unmatched bases: 12. Per germline, CDR1 MGHRA and CDR2 YSYEKL. The CDR3 spans 17 residues. The CDR3 nucleotides read TGCGCCAGCAGCCAAGCCCAACTAGGGGGCCCGCTAGATACGCAGTATTTT. Protein: CASSQAQLGGPLDTQYF.

This chain connects TRBV7-3 to TRBJ1-1; D may be TRBD1 (5 bases). The CDR3 extends over 14 amino acids. V shed 2 bases and J shed 4 bases, with 11 bases lying between them. The germline gives CDR1 SGHTA, CDR2 FQGTGA. CDR3 in amino acids: CASSLAGTSTEAFF. The CDR3 bases are TGTGCCAGCAGCTTAGCGGGGACGAGCACTGAAGCTTTCTTT.

The rearrangement links TRBV12-3 or TRBV12-4 to TRBJ1-2; tentatively, D is TRBD1 (5 bases). Trimming removed 3 bases at V and 8 bases at J, with 13 bases between. This CDR3 spans 13 amino acids. The CDR3 protein is CASSLGRGGGYTF. CDR3 DNA: TGTGCCAGCAGTTTGGGGAGGGGAGGCGGCTACACCTTC.

J is TRBJ2-1 and V is TRBV28, with 8 bases identical to TRBD1. The CDR3 extends over 15 amino acids. CDR1 is MDHEN and CDR2 is SYDVKM in the germline V gene. Trimming removed 5 bases from V and 4 bases from J; junction bases left unmatched: 7. This CDR3 reads CASSTQGAGYNEQFF. The DNA for the CDR3 is TGTGCCAGCAGTACCCAGGGGGCGGGGTACAATGAGCAGTTCTTC.

The chain combines TRBV9 with TRBJ2-7; 10 bases are shared with TRBD1. V dropped 0 bases and J dropped 6; count of bases not matched to a gene: 6. CDR1 and CDR2 from the germline V gene are SGDLS and YYNGEE. The CDR3 is made up of 15 amino acids. The CDR3 DNA follows: TGTGCCAGCAGCGTAGGCCGACAGGGGGCCCTCGAGCAGTACTTC. As protein: CASSVGRQGALEQYF.

The genes are TRBV24-1 and TRBJ2-5, with 7 nucleotides matching TRBD1. Per germline, CDR1 KGHDR and CDR2 SFDVKD. The CDR3 spans 15 residues. Germline trimming cut 4 bases from V and 5 bases from J; bases unmatched to any gene: 9. The CDR3: CATSEHDRARETQYF. CDR3 DNA: TGTGCCACCAGTGAACACGACAGGGCCAGGGAGACCCAGTACTTC.

The rearrangement uses TRBV5-6 and TRBJ1-6; tentative D call: TRBD1 (5 bases). Trimming cost V 0 bases and J 6 bases, with 7 bases left between them. Germline CDR1 SGHDT, CDR2 YYEEEE. This CDR3 region has 14 residues. CDR3 nucleotide sequence: TGTGCCAGCAGCTTGGGGCAGGGTAATTCACCCCTCCACTTT. Amino acid sequence: CASSLGQGNSPLHF.

This clone was seen more than once but under ten times. The chain employs TRBV11-1 and TRBJ1-2, with 7 bases fitting TRBD1. The germline V gene has CDR1 SGHAT and CDR2 FQDESV (reference sequence). The CDR3 has 14 amino acids. V lost 6 bases and J lost 4; bases outside the gene matches: 8. CDR3 nucleotides: TGTGCCAGCAGTAACCGACAGGGACCCTATGGCTACACCTTC. This codes for CASSNRQGPYGYTF.

The table lists this clone with a count of one. The chain is built from TRBV4-1 and TRBJ1-4, with D unresolved. The CDR3 contains 14 residues. Germline lookup yields CDR1 MGHRA and CDR2 YSYEKL. The ends were cut back, 1 base at V and 4 bases at J, with 7 bases in the middle. The chain's CDR3 is CASSQAGSNEKLFF. CDR3 coding DNA: TGCGCCAGCAGCCAAGCGGGGAGTAATGAAAAACTGTTTTTT.

The chain is built from TRBV6-4 and TRBJ2-3, with TRBD2 as a possible D gene (6 bases). The V gene lost 6 bases and the J gene lost 6 bases, with 13 bases spanning the gap. Looked up from germline, CDR1 is MRHNA and CDR2 is SNTAGT. The CDR3 is made up of 13 amino acids. The CDR3 region is CASSAGAGDTQYF. Written as DNA, the CDR3 is TGTGCCAGCAGCGCGGGCGCGGGGGATACGCAGTATTTT.

This clone came up once. This rearrangement joins TRBV6-1 to TRBJ1-5; D is unresolved. The V end was cut by 3 bases, the J end by 0 bases, with 9 bases between. This CDR3 comprises 15 residues. Germline loops: CDR1 MNHNS, CDR2 SASEGT. Here the CDR3 reads CASSEEQISNQPQHF. The CDR3 DNA is TGTGCCAGCAGTGAGGAACAGATTAGCAATCAGCCCCAGCATTTT.